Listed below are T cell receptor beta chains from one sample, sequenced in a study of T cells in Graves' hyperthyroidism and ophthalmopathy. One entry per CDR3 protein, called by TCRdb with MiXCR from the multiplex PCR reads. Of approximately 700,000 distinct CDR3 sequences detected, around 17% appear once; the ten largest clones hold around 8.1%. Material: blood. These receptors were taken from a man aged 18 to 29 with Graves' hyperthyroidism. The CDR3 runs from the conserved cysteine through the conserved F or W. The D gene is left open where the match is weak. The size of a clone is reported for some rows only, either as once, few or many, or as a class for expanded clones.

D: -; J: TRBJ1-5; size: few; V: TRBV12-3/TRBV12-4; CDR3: CASSTGIGNQPQHF; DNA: TGTGCCAGCAGCACGGGAATTGGCAATCAGCCCCAGCATTTT
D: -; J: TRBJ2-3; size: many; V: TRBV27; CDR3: CASSLSGEGGGTDTQYF; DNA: TGTGCCAGCAGTTTATCGGGGGAGGGAGGGGGAACAGATACGCAGTATTTT
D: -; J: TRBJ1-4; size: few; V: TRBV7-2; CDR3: CASSSPGTLNEKLFF; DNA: TGTGCCAGCAGCTCACCCGGGACCCTTAATGAAAAACTGTTTTTT
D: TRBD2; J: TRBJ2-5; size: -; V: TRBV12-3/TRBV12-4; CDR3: CASNLAGGDQETQYF; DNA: TGTGCCAGCAACTTAGCGGGAGGGGACCAAGAGACCCAGTACTTC
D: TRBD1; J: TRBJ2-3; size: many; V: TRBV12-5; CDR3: CASGPDRRNTDTQYF; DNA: TGTGCTAGTGGTCCGGACAGGCGTAACACAGATACGCAGTATTTT
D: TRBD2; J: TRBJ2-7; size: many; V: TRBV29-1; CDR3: CSVVGLAGGASEQYF; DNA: TGCAGCGTTGTGGGGCTAGCGGGAGGGGCTTCCGAGCAGTACTTC
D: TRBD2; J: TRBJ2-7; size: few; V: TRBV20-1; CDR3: CSAGGEDSYEQYF; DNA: TGCAGTGCCGGGGGGGAGGACTCCTACGAGCAGTACTTC
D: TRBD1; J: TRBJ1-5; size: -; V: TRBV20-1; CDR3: CSATGQGAGQPQHF; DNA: TGCAGTGCCACGGGACAGGGGGCGGGGCAGCCCCAGCATTTT
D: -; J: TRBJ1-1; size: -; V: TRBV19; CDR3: CASSTDSTRNTEAFF; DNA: TGTGCCAGTAGTACGGACAGTACGAGGAACACTGAAGCTTTCTTT
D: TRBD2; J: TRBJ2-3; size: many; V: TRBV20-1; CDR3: CSAIGGRSTDTQYF; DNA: TGCAGTGCTATTGGCGGGAGGAGCACAGATACGCAGTATTTT
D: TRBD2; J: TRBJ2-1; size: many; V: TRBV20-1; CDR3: CSARRLAGGNEQFF; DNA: TGCAGTGCAAGACGGCTAGCGGGAGGGAATGAGCAGTTCTTC
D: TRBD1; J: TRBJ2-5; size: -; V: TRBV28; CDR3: CASSPMTGMMETQYF; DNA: TGTGCCAGCAGTCCGATGACAGGGATGATGGAGACCCAGTACTTC
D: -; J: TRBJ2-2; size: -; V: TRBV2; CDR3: CASSSRRAGELFF; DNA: TGTGCCAGCAGTAGTAGGAGAGCCGGGGAGCTGTTTTTT
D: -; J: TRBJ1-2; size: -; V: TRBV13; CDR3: CASSFLGQENYGYTF; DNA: TGTGCCAGCAGCTTTCTCGGCCAGGAAAACTATGGCTACACCTTC
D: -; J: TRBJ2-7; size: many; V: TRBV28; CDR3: CASSFGLGGEQYF; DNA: TGTGCCAGCAGTTTCGGGCTGGGGGGCGAGCAGTACTTC
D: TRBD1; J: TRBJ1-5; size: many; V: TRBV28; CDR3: CASSSGGASNQPQHF; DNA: TGTGCCAGCAGTTCAGGGGGCGCGAGCAATCAGCCCCAGCATTTT
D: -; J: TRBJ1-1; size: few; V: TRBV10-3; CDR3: CAIGGEAEAFF; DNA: TGTGCCATCGGAGGGGAGGCTGAAGCTTTCTTT